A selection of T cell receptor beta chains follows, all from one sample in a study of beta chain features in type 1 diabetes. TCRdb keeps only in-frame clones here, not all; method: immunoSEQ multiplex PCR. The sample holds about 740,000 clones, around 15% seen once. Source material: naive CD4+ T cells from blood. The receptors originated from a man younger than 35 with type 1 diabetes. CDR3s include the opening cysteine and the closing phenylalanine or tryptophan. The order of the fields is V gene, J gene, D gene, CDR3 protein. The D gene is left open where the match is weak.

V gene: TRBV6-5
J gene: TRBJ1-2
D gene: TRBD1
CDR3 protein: CASSLDRDHGYTF

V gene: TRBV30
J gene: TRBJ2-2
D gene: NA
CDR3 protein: CAWSLPFGGANTGELFF

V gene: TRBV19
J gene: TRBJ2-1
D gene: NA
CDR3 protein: CASRVDRASYNEQFF

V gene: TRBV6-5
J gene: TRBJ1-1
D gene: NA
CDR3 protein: CASNGLINTEAFF

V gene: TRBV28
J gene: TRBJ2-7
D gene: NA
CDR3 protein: CASHGSYEQYF

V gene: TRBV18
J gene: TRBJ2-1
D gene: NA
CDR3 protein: CASSPPTYNEQFF

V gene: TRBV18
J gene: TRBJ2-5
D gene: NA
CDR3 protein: CASSPPGGLQETQYF

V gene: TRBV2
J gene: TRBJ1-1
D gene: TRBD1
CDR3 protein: CASSQGVTEAFF

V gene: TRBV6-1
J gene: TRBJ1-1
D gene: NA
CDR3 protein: CASSEGPRKAFF

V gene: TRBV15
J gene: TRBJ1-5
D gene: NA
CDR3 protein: CATRRAGGSVQHF

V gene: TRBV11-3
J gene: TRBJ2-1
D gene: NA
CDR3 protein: CASSLLIRVSGPLYEQFF

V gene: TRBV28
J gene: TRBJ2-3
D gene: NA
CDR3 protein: CASSLSVLAANTQYF

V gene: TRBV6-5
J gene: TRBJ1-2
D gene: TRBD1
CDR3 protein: CASSYRTGSANYGYTF

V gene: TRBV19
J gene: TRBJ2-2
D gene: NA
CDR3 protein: CASSPFGPAVGELFF

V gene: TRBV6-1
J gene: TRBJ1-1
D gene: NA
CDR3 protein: CASSEGAGVNTEAFF

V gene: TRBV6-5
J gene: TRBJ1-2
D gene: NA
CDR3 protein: CASRGGPYYGYTF

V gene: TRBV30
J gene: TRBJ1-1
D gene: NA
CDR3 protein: CAWSLGTRTEAFF

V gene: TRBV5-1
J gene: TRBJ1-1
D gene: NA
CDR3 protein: CASSLVREDTEAFF

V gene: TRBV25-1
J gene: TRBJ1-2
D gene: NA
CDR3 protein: CASSDRGDPHGYTF

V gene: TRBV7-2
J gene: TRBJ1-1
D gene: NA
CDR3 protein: CASSLAYLTEAFF

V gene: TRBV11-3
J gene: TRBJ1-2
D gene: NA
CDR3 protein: CASSLDHQGNGYTF

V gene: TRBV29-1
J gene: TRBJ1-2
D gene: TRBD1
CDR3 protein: CSGFGQGVGYGYTF

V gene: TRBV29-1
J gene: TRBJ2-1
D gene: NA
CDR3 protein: CSVDSRTDNEQFF

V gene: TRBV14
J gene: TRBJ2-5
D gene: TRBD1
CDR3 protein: CASSESPLWTGEETQYF

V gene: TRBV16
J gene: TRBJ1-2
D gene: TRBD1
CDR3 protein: CASSRTGPGGYTF

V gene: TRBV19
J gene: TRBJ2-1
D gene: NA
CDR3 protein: CASSILPWWEQFF

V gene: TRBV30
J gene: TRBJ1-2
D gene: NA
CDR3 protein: CAWSGGGSGNYGYTF

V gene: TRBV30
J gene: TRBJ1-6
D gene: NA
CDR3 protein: CAWSVQAPGPLHF

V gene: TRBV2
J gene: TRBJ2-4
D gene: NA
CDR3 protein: CASSEWQGRINIQYF

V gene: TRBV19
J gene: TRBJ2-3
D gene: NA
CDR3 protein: CASSMGHSTDTQYF

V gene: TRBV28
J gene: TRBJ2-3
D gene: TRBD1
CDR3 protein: CASSPQTGQNGDTQYF

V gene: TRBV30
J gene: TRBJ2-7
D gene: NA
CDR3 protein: CAWSGQAYEQYF

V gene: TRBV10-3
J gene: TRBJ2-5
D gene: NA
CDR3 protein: CAIGGPGETQYF

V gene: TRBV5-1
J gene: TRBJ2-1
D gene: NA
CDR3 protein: CASSLLLPRAYNEQFF

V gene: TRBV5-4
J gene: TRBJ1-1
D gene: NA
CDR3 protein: CASRGRENTEAFF

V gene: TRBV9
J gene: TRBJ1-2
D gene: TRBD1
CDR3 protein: CASSAYLTGVEYGYTF

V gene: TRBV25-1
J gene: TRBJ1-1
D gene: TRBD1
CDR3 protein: CASKGTGLLITEAFF

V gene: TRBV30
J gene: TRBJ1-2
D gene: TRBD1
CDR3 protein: CAWSVGGGSSYTF

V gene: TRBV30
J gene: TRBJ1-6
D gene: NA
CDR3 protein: CAWTETVNSPLHF

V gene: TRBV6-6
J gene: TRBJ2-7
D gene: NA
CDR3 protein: CASSGSYEQYF

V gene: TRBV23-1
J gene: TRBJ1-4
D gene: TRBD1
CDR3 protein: CASTPHGDRNEKLFF

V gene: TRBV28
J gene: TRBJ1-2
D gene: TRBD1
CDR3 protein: CASSPGQGNYGYTF

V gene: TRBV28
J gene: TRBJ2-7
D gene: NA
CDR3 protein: CASKVNSYEQYF

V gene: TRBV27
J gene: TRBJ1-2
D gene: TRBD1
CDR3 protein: CASSSWGQGAEGYTF

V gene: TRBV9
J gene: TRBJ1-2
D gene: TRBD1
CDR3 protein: CASSVENRGLPFRGYTF